This T cell receptor beta chain stems from a study of blood T cells in healthy people across ages. Overall study findings and caveats: While age rose, TCR beta diversity per million T cells dropped in a roughly linear way. Because donor CMV status was unknown, expanded clonotype changes were possibly confounded.

A second PCR, run for roughly 6 to 11 cycles, used a sample-barcoded 5' primer plus a J-beta primer mix. A tag from a template-switch adaptor with 12 random nucleotides marked each cDNA molecule. TCRdb re-called the 5' RACE reads with MiXCR, one entry per CDR3 protein. The data show some 1,800,000 distinct CDR3 sequences, about 39% seen once. Notes on this clonotype: What it recognizes is unknown.

Sequencing input: blood. This clonotype was sampled from a human donor in good health.

The CDR3 reads CASSPRSGLNTEAFF. CDR3 in DNA: TGTGCCAGCAGTCCCCGGAGTGGCTTGAACACTGAAGCTTTCTTT. The V and J genes are TRBV12-3 or TRBV12-4 and TRBJ1-1, with D unclear. The CDR3 length is 15 residues. With 5 bases removed from V and 0 bases from J, the gap between germline ends came to 13 bases.